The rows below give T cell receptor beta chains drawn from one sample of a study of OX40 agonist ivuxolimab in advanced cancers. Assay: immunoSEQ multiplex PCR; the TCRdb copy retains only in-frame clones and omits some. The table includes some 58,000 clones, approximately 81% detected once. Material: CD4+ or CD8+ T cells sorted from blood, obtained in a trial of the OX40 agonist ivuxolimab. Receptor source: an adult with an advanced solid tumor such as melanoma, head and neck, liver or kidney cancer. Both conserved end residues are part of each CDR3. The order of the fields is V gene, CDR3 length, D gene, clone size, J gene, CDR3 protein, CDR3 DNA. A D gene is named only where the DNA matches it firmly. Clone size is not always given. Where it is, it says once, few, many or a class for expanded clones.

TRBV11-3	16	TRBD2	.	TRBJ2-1	CASSLRASGRKNEQFF	TGTGCCAGCAGCCTCCGGGCTAGCGGGAGGAAGAATGAGCAGTTCTTC
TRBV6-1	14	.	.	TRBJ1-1	CAVRYSPGNTEAFF	TGTGCCGTTAGATATTCACCGGGGAACACTGAAGCTTTCTTT
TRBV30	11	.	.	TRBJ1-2	CAWSPRYGYTF	TGTGCCTGGAGCCCCCGTTATGGCTACACCTTC
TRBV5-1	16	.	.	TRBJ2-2	CASSEGLQGITGELFF	TGCGCCAGCAGCGAGGGCCTCCAGGGTATTACCGGGGAGCTGTTTTTT
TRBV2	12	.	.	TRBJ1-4	CASTTSGGKLFF	TGTGCCAGCACCACCTCGGGTGGAAAACTGTTTTTT
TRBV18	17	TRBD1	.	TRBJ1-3	CASSRDRLDPSGNTIYF	TGTGCCAGCTCCCGGGACAGGCTTGACCCCTCTGGAAACACCATATATTTT
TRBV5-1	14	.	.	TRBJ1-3	CASSFSGSGNTIYF	TGCGCCAGCAGTTTCTCAGGCTCTGGAAACACCATATATTTT
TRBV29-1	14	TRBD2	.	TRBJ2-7	CSASGTSGFYEQYF	TGCAGCGCCTCCGGGACTAGCGGATTCTACGAGCAGTACTTC
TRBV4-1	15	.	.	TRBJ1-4	CASSQDGGAREKLFF	TGCGCCAGCAGCCAAGATGGGGGGGCAAGAGAAAAACTGTTTTTT
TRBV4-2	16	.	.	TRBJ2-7	CASSLKTKTSSYEQYF	TGTGCCAGCAGCCTCAAAACCAAGACGAGCTCCTACGAGCAGTACTTC
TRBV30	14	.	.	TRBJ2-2	CAWSEAHGAGELFF	TGTGCCTGGAGTGAGGCACATGGAGCTGGGGAGCTGTTTTTT
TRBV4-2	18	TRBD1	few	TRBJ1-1	CASSQDYSGQAFFTEAFF	TGTGCCAGCAGCCAAGATTATTCGGGACAGGCCTTTTTTACTGAAGCTTTCTTT
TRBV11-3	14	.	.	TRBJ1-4	CASGGSTGSEKLFF	TGTGCCAGCGGGGGCTCTACGGGGAGTGAAAAACTGTTTTTT
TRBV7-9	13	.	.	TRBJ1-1	CASSVGQNTEAFF	TGTGCCAGCAGCGTTGGACAGAACACTGAAGCTTTCTTT
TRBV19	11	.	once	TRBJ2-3	CASSQTDTQYF	TGTGCCAGTAGCCAGACAGATACGCAGTATTTT
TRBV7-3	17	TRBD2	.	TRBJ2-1	CASSSTSGAGVSNEQFF	TGTGCCAGCAGCTCAACGTCCGGAGCGGGAGTTTCCAATGAGCAGTTCTTC
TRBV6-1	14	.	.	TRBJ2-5	CASSESEGRETQYF	TGTGCCAGCAGTGAATCGGAGGGCCGGGAGACCCAGTACTTC
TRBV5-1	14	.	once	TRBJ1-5	CASSLYSGNQPQHF	TGCGCCAGCAGCTTGTACTCGGGGAATCAGCCCCAGCATTTT
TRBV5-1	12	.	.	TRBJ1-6	CASRETGSPLHF	TGCGCCAGCAGAGAGACAGGCTCACCCCTCCACTTT
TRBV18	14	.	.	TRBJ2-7	CASSPAGGNYEQYF	TGTGCCAGCTCACCAGCCGGAGGAAACTACGAGCAGTACTTC
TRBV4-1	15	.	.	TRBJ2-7	CASSQGTTYSYEQYF	TGCGCCAGCAGCCAAGGGACAACTTACTCCTACGAGCAGTACTTC
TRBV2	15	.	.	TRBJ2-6	CASTSRGAGANVLTF	TGTGCCAGCACCAGCAGGGGGGCCGGGGCCAACGTCCTGACTTTC
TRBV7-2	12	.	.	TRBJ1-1	CASSLESRVAFF	TGTGCCAGCAGCTTAGAGTCCAGGGTAGCTTTCTTT
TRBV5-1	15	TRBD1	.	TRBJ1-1	CASSSTGGENTEAFF	TGCGCCAGCAGCTCCACAGGGGGCGAGAACACTGAAGCTTTCTTT
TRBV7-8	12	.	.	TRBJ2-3	CASSHDTDTQYF	TGTGCCAGCAGCCATGACACAGATACGCAGTATTTT
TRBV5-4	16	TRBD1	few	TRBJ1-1	CASSLQAAGGWAEAFF	TGTGCCAGCAGCTTGCAGGCGGCAGGGGGCTGGGCTGAAGCTTTCTTT
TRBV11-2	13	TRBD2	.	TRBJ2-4	CASSLSGGNIQYF	TGTGCCAGCAGCTTGAGCGGGGGAAACATTCAGTACTTC
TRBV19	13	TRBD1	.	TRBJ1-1	CASSPGGYTEAFF	TGTGCCAGTAGTCCAGGGGGCTACACTGAAGCTTTCTTT
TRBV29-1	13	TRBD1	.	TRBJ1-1	CSVRQGINTEAFF	TGCAGCGTTCGACAGGGAATAAACACTGAAGCTTTCTTT